Below, 23 T cell receptor beta chains from the same sample are listed, as sequenced in a study of OX40 agonist ivuxolimab in advanced cancers. The data were produced by immunoSEQ multiplex PCR, yet TCRdb's version contains in-frame clones alone and is incomplete. This sample has roughly 120,000 clones, with around 90% found just once. Specimen: CD4+ or CD8+ T cells sorted from blood, collected in a trial of the OX40 agonist ivuxolimab. These receptors originate from an adult with an advanced solid tumor such as melanoma, head and neck, liver or kidney cancer.

This clone was picked up one time. V is TRBV28 and J is TRBJ2-7; the D is unclear. Trimming removed 3 bases from V and 1 base from J, with 4 bases in between. This CDR3 region has 12 residues. Looked up from germline, CDR1 is MDHEN and CDR2 is SYDVKM. The DNA for the CDR3 is TGTGCCAGCAGTTTCGGTTCCTACGAGCAGTACTTC. Its protein product is CASSFGSYEQYF.

This clone has just one count. This rearrangement joins TRBV19 to TRBJ1-5; D gene uncertain. The germline V and J ends were trimmed by 5 bases and 3 bases, with 8 bases remaining between them. This CDR3 comprises 13 residues. Germline lookup yields CDR1 LNHDA and CDR2 SQIVND (reference sequence). In nucleotides, the CDR3 is TGTGCCAGTAGTGGTACACTCAATCAGCCCCAGCATTTT. Amino acids: CASSGTLNQPQHF. The full variable domain, its missing parts supplied by reference TRBV19 and TRBJ1-5, is DGGITQSPKYLFRKEGQNVTLSCEQNLNHDAMYWYRQDPGQGLRLIYYSQIVNDFQKGDIAEGYSVSREKKESFPLTVTSAQKNPTAFYLCASSGTLNQPQHFGDGTRLSIL.

The chain has TRBV7-9 and TRBJ2-1, with a possible D match to TRBD2 (6 bases). The CDR3 extends over 15 amino acids. V shed 5 bases and J shed 3 bases, with 14 bases lying between them. Germline-derived CDR1 and CDR2 are SEHNR and FQNEAQ (reference sequence). The CDR3 spells CASSRDSERYNEQFF. The CDR3 DNA reads as TGTGCCAGCAGCAGGGACTCCGAACGCTACAATGAGCAGTTCTTC.

Worth noting for this clone: Germline is not matched at one junction end, which may reflect a read error. This chain joins TRBV7-7 and TRBJ2-7; 11 bases line up with TRBD1. The CDR3 sequence is 13 residues long. Germline lookup yields CDR1 SSHAT and CDR2 FNYEAQ (reference sequence). The CDR3, as DNA: TGTGCTAGCAGCTCGGGACAGGGGGGCGAGCAGTACTTC. Translated: CASSSGQGGEQYF. Based on the CDR3 plus reference TRBV7-7 and TRBJ2-7, the full variable domain is GAGVSQSPRYKVTKRGQDVTLRCDPISSHATLYWYQQALGQGPEFLTYFNYEAQPDKSGLPSDRFSAERPEGSISTLTIQRTEQRDSAMYRCASSSGQGGEQYFGPGTRLTVT.

The chain has TRBV11-2 and TRBJ2-5; 9 nucleotides align to TRBD1. The CDR3 is made up of 14 amino acids. V gave up 4 bases and J gave up 5 bases; unmatched junction bases: 5. In germline, CDR1 is SGHAT, CDR2 FQNNGV. The CDR3 DNA sequence: TGTGCCAGCAGCTCCTCTGGGACAGGGGAGACCCAGTACTTC. Encoded protein: CASSSSGTGETQYF.

The chain is built from TRBV9 and TRBJ2-1, with 11 bases identical to TRBD2. Per the germline V gene, CDR1 is SGDLS and CDR2 is YYNGEE. The CDR3 runs to 18 residues. With V trimmed by 0 bases and J by 3 bases, 8 bases remained unmatched. CDR3 sequence: CASSVAIGTSGHYNEQFF. The CDR3 region has the DNA TGTGCCAGCAGCGTAGCCATCGGGACTAGCGGCCACTACAATGAGCAGTTCTTC.

The rearrangement links TRBV5-1 to TRBJ2-7; 7 nucleotides match TRBD2. This CDR3 has 15 amino acids. Unmatched junction bases numbered 8, after V lost 3 bases and J lost 2 bases. Germline assignment: CDR1 SGHRS and CDR2 YFSETQ. The CDR3 sequence: CASSSGGTDTYEQYF. CDR3 bases: TGCGCCAGCAGCTCCGGGGGGACCGATACCTACGAGCAGTACTTC.

The chain joins TRBV6-6 to TRBJ1-2; D gene ambiguous. Trimming took 4 bases from V and 1 from J, leaving 10 bases between them. This CDR3 spans 14 amino acids. Germline loops: CDR1 MNHNY, CDR2 SVGAGI (reference sequence). Here the CDR3 DNA reads TGTGCCAGCAGTTCGACCGCTTATAACTATGGCTACACCTTC. It specifies CASSSTAYNYGYTF.

The chain uses TRBV2 and TRBJ2-4; D is perhaps TRBD2 (7 bases). V lost 6 bases and J lost 0, with 21 bases in between. The CDR3 is made up of 18 amino acids. CDR1 SNHLY and CDR2 FYNNEI come from the germline V gene. In DNA, the CDR3 is TGTGCCAGCAGGGGAGGGACAACGGGAGTTCTAGCCAAAAACATTCAGTACTTC. It yields the protein CASRGGTTGVLAKNIQYF.

The chain recombines TRBV4-1 with TRBJ1-4; 8 nucleotides align to TRBD1. Germline V gene data show CDR1 as MGHRA and CDR2 as YSYEKL. This CDR3 is 16 amino acids long. J gave up 5 bases and V 2 bases, and 7 bases lay outside the gene matches. The CDR3 DNA reads TGCGCCAGCAGCCAATCTAGTACAGGGGGGAATGAAAAACTGTTTTTT. It codes for CASSQSSTGGNEKLFF.

The gene calls are TRBV7-6 and TRBJ2-7, with D perhaps assigned TRBD1 or TRBD2 (5 bases each). CDR1 SGHVS and CDR2 FNYEAQ come from the germline V gene. The CDR3 runs to 11 residues. The V gene lost 5 bases and the J gene lost 9 bases, with 11 bases spanning the gap. The CDR3 DNA is TGTGCCAGCAGCCAAGCAGGGAGGCAGTACTTC. Translating gives CASSQAGRQYF.

This rearrangement joins TRBV19 to TRBJ2-7; TRBD2 matches at 11 bases. Per the germline V gene, CDR1 is LNHDA and CDR2 is SQIVND (reference sequence). The CDR3 length is 17 residues. J was trimmed by 4 bases and V by 3 bases; bases with no gene match: 11. As DNA, the CDR3 is TGTGCCAGTAGTATTGGGACTAGCGGAGGAGGGAGGTACGAGCAGTACTTC. Translation: CASSIGTSGGGRYEQYF.

The V call is TRBV7-6, the J call TRBJ2-4; the D call may be TRBD1 or TRBD2 (5 bases each). The germline CDR1 and CDR2 sequences are SGHVS and FNYEAQ. The CDR3 extends over 17 amino acids. The germline V and J ends were trimmed by 5 bases and 1 base, with 18 bases remaining between them. The CDR3 region is CASSGRQAGSAKNIQYF. The CDR3 region has the DNA TGTGCCAGCAGCGGCCGTCAGGCAGGGAGCGCCAAAAACATTCAGTACTTC.

The genes are TRBV19 and TRBJ1-5, with D possibly being TRBD1 (5 bases). V was trimmed by 6 bases and J by 0 bases, leaving 12 bases between them. CDR1 is LNHDA and CDR2 is SQIVND in the germline V gene (reference sequence). The CDR3 has 15 amino acids. CDR3 DNA sequence: TGTGCCAGTAGCTATGACAGTTATAGCAATCAGCCCCAGCATTTT. This codes for CASSYDSYSNQPQHF.

V usage is TRBV20-1 and J usage is TRBJ1-2; D not certain. The V and J ends lost 2 bases and 6 bases respectively, with 7 bases between them. There are 11 residues in the CDR3. Germline loops: CDR1 DFQATT, CDR2 SNEGSKA (reference sequence). CDR3 region: CSARPPHGYTF. CDR3 nucleotide sequence: TGCAGTGCTAGACCCCCCCATGGCTACACCTTC.

The chain combines TRBV30 with TRBJ1-5; 7 bases map to TRBD1. Trimming cost V 0 bases and J 7 bases; bases outside gene matches: 9. The germline CDR1 and CDR2 sequences are GTSNPN and SVGIG (reference sequence). The CDR3 consists of 15 residues. The DNA for the CDR3 is TGTGCCTGGAGTGTAAGGGGGACAGCCAACCAGCCCCAGCATTTT. It specifies CAWSVRGTANQPQHF.

J is TRBJ1-5 and V is TRBV6-5; no definite D call. V shed 0 bases and J shed 7 bases, with 4 bases lying between them. Germline CDR1 MNHEY, CDR2 SVGAGI. The CDR3 spans 12 residues. The CDR3 is CASSYSGQPQHF. Here the CDR3 DNA reads TGTGCCAGCAGTTACTCAGGACAGCCCCAGCATTTT.

The chain joins TRBV9 to TRBJ2-7, with 8 bases aligning to TRBD2. Germline CDR1 reads SGDLS; CDR2 reads YYNGEE. The CDR3 loop spans 16 amino acids. The trim removed 0 bases at V and 6 bases at J, leaving 11 bases unmatched. Written as DNA, the CDR3 is TGTGCCAGCAGCGTAGTGGAGACGGGAGGGCCCCTCGAGCAGTACTTC. As protein: CASSVVETGGPLEQYF.

In DNA, the CDR3 is TGTGCCAGCAGCCTCACTAGACCTAGCACAGATACGCAGTATTTT. It encodes CASSLTRPSTDTQYF. This chain joins TRBV7-9 and TRBJ2-3, with D possibly being TRBD2 (5 bases). Germline values: CDR1 SEHNR, CDR2 FQNEAQ (reference sequence). The CDR3 runs to 15 residues. The ends were cut back, 5 bases at V and 0 bases at J, with 12 bases in the middle.

The rearrangement uses TRBV28 and TRBJ1-6; 10 bases map to TRBD1. CDR3 size: 17 residues. CDR1 is MDHEN, CDR2 SYDVKM, per germline. J lost 10 bases, V lost 5 bases, and 14 bases had no gene match. The CDR3: CASSPGAGTGDRSPLHF. The CDR3 DNA reads TGTGCCAGCAGTCCCGGAGCCGGGACAGGGGACCGATCACCCCTCCACTTT.

The chain joins TRBV10-3 to TRBJ1-5; D gene ambiguous. V was shortened by 2 bases and J by 2 bases, with 13 bases between the two germline ends. The CDR3 is 16 residues long. Per the germline V gene, CDR1 is ENHRY and CDR2 is SYGVKD. CDR3 loop: CAISEVYRAGNQPQHF. CDR3 in DNA: TGTGCCATCAGTGAGGTATATAGGGCGGGCAATCAGCCCCAGCATTTT.

This rearrangement joins TRBV20-1 to TRBJ1-1; D remains ambiguous. The germline V gene encodes CDR1 DFQATT and CDR2 SNEGSKA (reference sequence). The CDR3 is made up of 11 amino acids. The DNA of the CDR3 is TGCAGAGTCGTGGGGAACACTGAAGCTTTCTTT. It codes for CRVVGNTEAFF.

The chain has TRBV6-1 and TRBJ1-1; TRBD1 is a possible D gene (5 bases). The CDR3 totals 15 residues. V was pared by 5 bases and J by 5 bases, with 18 bases between. CDR1 and CDR2 from the germline V gene are MNHNS and SASEGT. The CDR3 DNA reads TGTGCCAGCAGTATGTGGGGGGGATCGGGGACTGAAGCTTTCTTT. As protein: CASSMWGGSGTEAFF.